A selection of T cell receptor beta chains follows, all from one sample in a study of molecular identifiers for immune sequencing clone quantification. TCRdb redid the calling of the PCR reads with MiXCR, one entry per CDR3 protein. This table holds approximately 500,000 distinct CDR3 sequences, about 26% found once. The sequenced sample was naive CD8+ T cells from blood, with Jurkat cell RNA spiked in. Receptors were obtained from a human donor in good health. Some libraries in this study had Jurkat cell RNA spiked in. Both conserved end residues are trimmed from each CDR3.

j_gene,v_gene,CDR3aa
TRBJ1-5,TRBV5-6,ASSQARASNRPQH
TRBJ2-3,TRBV19,ASSTPPDTQY
TRBJ2-5,TRBV5-6,VSSLFSGQETQY
TRBJ2-7,TRBV7-9,ASSLAGQFQYEQY
TRBJ2-3,TRBV18,ASSPGSEADTQY
TRBJ1-3,TRBV7-9,ASSSWKWEYLY
TRBJ2-7,TRBV7-2,ASSLGGPGNEQY
TRBJ2-3,TRBV7-2,ASSFPTSGGTRASTDTQY
TRBJ2-1,TRBV6-5,ATRRGYEQF
TRBJ2-5,TRBV7-6,ASSYTYSRETQY
TRBJ2-3,TRBV7-2,ASSLVGGTVADTQY
TRBJ1-1,TRBV7-9,ASSPRWPEAF
TRBJ2-1,TRBV30,AWSGDTGEQF
TRBJ2-7,TRBV7-9,ASSLVGTDTEQY
TRBJ2-7,TRBV7-9,ASSETGYTYEQY
TRBJ1-1,TRBV7-8,ASSARDRELLEAF
TRBJ2-6,TRBV6-5,ASNYEGAGANVLT
TRBJ1-4,TRBV11-2,ASSLESEKLF
TRBJ1-1,TRBV7-9,ASSLASGVNTEAI
TRBJ1-2,TRBV3-1,ARSQGQGTYGYT
TRBJ2-3,TRBV7-9,ASSPGGVRTDTQY
TRBJ2-7,TRBV6-6,ASSYPTPGEQY
TRBJ2-5,TRBV27,ASSISVSSMRLQETQY
TRBJ2-7,TRBV5-1,ASSLVAGPVYEQY
TRBJ1-2,TRBV30,AWEEQGYGYT
TRBJ2-3,TRBV6-5,ASSYFWGTTDTQY
TRBJ2-1,TRBV5-5,ASSLVPRRNEQF
TRBJ2-7,TRBV5-6,ASSTGVYEQY
TRBJ1-6,TRBV10-2,ASSEGRSSPLH
TRBJ2-3,TRBV30,AWRYSGTSGFTDTQY
TRBJ1-1,TRBV12-3/TRBV12-4,ASSLSGLLNTEVC
TRBJ2-3,TRBV20-1,SAERPGAIAEDTQY
TRBJ2-5,TRBV7-8,ASSLVDRASMETQY